The clone carrying this T cell receptor (beta chain) was seen repeatedly, ten times or more. These data are taken from a study of immune characterization of retroperitoneal liposarcoma. Germline V CDR1 and CDR2: MGHDK, SYGVNS. V shed 5 bases and J 13 bases; nucleotides not matched to a gene: 11. This CDR3 region has 13 residues. TCRdb passed the PCR reads through MiXCR, listing each CDR3 protein once. The table records roughly 10,000 distinct CDR3 sequences, approximately 28% of them present only once. The receptor's source is a male donor with retroperitoneal liposarcoma. V gene TRBV25-1 combines with J gene TRBJ2-1, with TRBD2 matching over 7 bases. Input material: tumor tissue. CDR3 DNA sequence: TGTGCCAGCAGTTTGGGAGGGTTGGAGACCCAGTTCTTC. Protein product: CASSLGGLETQFF.